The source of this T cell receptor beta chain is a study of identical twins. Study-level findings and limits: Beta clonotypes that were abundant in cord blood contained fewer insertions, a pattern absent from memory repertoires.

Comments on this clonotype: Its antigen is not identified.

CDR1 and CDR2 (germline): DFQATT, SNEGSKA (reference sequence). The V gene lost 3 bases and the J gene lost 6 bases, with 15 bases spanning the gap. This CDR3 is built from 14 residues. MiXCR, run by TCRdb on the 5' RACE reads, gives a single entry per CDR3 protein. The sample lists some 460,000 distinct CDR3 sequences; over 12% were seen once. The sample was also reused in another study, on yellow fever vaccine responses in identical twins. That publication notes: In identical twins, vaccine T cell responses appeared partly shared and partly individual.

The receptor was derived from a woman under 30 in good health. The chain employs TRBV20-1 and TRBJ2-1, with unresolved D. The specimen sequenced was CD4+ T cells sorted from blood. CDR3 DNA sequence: TGCAGTGCTAGCCCCCTGATCGGAGTCAATGAGCAGTTCTTC. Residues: CSASPLIGVNEQFF.